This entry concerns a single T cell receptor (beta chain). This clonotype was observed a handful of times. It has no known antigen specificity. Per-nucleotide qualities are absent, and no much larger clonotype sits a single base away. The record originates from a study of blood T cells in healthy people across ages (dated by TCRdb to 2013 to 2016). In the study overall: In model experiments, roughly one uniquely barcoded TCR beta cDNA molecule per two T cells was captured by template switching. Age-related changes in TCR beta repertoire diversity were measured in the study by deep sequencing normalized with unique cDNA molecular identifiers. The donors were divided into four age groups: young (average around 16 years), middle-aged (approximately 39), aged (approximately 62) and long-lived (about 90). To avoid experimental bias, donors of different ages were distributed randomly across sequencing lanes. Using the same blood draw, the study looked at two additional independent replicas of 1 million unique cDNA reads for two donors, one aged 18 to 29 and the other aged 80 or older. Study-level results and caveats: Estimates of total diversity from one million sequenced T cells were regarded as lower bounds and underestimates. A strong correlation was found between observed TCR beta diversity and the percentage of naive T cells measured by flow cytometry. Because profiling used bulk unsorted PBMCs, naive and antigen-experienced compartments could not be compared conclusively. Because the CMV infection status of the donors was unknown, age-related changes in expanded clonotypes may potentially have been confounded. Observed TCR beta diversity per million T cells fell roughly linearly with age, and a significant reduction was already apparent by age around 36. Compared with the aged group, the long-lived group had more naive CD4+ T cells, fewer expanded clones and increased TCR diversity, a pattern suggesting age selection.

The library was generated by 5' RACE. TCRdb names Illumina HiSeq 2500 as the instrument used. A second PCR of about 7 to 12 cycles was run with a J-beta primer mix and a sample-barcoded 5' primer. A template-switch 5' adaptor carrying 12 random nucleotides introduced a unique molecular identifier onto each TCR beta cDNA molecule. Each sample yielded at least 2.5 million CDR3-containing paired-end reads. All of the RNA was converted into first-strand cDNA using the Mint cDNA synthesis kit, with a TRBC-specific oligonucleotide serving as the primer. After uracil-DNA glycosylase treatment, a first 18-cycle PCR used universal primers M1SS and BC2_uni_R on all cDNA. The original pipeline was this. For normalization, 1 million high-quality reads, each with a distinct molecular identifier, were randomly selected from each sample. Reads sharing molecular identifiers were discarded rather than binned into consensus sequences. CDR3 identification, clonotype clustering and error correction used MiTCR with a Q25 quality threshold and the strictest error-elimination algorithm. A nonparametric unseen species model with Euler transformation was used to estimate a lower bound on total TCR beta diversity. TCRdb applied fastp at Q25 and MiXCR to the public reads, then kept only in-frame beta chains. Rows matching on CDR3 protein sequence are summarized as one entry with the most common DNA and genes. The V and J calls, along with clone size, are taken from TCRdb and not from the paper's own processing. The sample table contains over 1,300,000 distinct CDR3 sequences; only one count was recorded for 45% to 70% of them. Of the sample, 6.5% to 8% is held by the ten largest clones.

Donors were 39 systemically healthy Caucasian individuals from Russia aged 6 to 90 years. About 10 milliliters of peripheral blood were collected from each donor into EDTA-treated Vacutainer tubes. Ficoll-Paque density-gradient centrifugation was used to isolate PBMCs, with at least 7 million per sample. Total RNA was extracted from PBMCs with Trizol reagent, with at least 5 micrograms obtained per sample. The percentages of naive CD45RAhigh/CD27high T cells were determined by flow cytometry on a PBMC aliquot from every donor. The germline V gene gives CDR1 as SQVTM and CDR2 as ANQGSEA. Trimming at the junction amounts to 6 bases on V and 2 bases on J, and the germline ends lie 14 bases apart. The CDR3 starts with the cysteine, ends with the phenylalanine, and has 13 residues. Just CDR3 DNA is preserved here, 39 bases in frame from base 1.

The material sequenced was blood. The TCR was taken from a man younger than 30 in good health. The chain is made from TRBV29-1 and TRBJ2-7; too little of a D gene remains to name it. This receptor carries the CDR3 CSVHTSGTYEQYF. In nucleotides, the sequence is TGCAGCGTCCACACCTCAGGCACCTACGAGCAGTACTTC.